This T cell receptor (beta chain) stems from a study of cytomegalovirus exposure and HLA in healthy donors. Study details: From about 170 million T cells, an earlier analysis saw some 120 million unique TCR beta sequences.

PCR was performed using 60 Vbeta and 13 Jbeta primers. Method: immunoSEQ multiplex PCR; TCRdb's copy keeps in-frame clones and lacks some. The repertoire has approximately 52,000 clones, about three quarters of them found once; the top ten carry around 2.5%. General study results and limits: In vitro experiments confirmed that a few CMV-associated chains were specific for CMV antigens.

CDR1 and CDR2 from the germline V gene are MNHEY and SMNVEV (reference sequence). Trimming took off 6 bases at V and 0 bases at J, with 14 bases between the two ends. The CDR3 is made up of 16 amino acids. Concerning this clone itself: The antigen remains unidentified.

Healthy individuals who donated bone marrow served as the donors. Sequencing input: PBMCs. J is TRBJ2-2 and V is TRBV27; no clear D gene. The clonotype was recovered from a female donor in good health and CMV-seronegative. CDR3 loop: CASSLRRSANTGELFF. DNA of the CDR3: TGTGCCAGCAGCCTCCGACGAAGCGCGAACACCGGGGAGCTGTTTTTT.